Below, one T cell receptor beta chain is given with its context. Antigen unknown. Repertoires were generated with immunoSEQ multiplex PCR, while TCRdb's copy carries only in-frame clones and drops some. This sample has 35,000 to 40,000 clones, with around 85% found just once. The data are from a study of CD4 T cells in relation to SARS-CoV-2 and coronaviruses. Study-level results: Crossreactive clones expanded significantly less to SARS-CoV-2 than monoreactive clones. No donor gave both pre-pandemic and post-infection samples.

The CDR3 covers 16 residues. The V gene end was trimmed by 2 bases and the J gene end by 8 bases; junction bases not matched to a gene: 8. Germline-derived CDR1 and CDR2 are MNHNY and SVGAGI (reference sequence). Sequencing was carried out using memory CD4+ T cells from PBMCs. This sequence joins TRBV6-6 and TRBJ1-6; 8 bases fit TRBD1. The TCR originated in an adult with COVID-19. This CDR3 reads CASSYPGQGADSPLHF. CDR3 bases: TGTGCCAGCAGTTACCCCGGCCAGGGGGCGGATTCACCCCTCCACTTT.